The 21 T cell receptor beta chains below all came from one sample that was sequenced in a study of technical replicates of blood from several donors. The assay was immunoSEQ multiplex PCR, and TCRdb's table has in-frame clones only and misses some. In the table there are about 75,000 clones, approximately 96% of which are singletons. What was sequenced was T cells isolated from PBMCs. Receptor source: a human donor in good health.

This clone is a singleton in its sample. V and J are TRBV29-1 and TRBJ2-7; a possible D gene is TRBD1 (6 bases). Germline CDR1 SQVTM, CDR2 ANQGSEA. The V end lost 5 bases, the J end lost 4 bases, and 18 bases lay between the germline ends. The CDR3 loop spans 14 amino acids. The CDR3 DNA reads TGCAGCGTTAGGGCCTCGACAGGACCATACGAGCAGTACTTC. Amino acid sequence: CSVRASTGPYEQYF.

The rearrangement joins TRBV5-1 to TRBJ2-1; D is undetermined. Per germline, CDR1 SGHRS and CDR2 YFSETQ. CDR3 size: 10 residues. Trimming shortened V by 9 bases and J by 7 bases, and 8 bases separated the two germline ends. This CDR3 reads CAIRENEQFF. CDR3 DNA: TGCGCCATTAGAGAAAATGAGCAGTTCTTC. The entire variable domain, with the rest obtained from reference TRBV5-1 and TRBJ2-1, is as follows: KAGVTQTPRYLIKTRGQQVTLSCSPISGHRSVSWYQQTPGQGLQFLFEYFSETQRNKGNFPGRFSGRQFSNSRSEMNVSTLELGDSALYLCAIRENEQFFGPGTRLTVL.

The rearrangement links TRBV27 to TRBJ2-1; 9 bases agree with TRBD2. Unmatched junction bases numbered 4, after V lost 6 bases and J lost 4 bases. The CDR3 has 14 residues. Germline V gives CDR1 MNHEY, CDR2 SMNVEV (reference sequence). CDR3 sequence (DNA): TGTGCCAGCAGCGGGACTAGCTGGTACAATGAGCAGTTCTTC. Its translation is CASSGTSWYNEQFF.

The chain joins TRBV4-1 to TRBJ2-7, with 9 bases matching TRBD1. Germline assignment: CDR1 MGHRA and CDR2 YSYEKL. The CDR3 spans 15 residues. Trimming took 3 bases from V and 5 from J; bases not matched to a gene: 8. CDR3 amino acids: CASSHDWDRANEQYF. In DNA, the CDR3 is TGCGCCAGCAGCCACGACTGGGACAGGGCAAACGAGCAGTACTTC.

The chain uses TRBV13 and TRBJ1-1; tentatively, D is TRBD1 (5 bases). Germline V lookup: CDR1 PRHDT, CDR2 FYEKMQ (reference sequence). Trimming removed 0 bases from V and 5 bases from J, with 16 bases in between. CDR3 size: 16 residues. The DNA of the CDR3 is TGTGCCAGCAGCTTAGGGCAGGGAGGCGGTACGACTGAAGCTTTCTTT. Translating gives CASSLGQGGGTTEAFF.

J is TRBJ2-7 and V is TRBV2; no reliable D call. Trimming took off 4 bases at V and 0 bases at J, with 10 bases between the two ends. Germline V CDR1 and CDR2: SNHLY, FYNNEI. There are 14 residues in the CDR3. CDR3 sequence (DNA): TGTGCCAGCAGTGTGGGCAGCTACTCCTACGAGCAGTACTTC. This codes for CASSVGSYSYEQYF.

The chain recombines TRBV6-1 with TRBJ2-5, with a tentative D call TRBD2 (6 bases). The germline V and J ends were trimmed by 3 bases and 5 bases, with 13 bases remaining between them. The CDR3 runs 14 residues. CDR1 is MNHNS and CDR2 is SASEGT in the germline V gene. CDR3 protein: CASSDSGEVETQYF. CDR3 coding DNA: TGTGCCAGCAGTGATTCCGGGGAGGTGGAGACCCAGTACTTC.

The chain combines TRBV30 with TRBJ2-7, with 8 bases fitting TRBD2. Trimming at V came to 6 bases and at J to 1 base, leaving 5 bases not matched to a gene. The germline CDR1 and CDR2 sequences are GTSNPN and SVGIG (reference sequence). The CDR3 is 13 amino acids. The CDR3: CACGLALSYEQYF. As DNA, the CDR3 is TGTGCCTGTGGACTAGCCTTATCCTACGAGCAGTACTTC.

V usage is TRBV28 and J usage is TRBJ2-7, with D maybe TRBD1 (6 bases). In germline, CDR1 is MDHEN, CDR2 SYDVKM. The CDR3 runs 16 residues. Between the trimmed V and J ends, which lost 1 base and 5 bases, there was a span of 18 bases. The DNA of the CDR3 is TGTGCCAGCAGTTTATCCCTAGGGACATTGAGGCACGAGCAGTACTTC. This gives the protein CASSLSLGTLRHEQYF.

The CDR3 DNA reads TGTGCCAGCAGTTACTCGACAGGGGGAGGCACTGAAGCTTTCTTT. It is translated as CASSYSTGGGTEAFF. The rearrangement uses TRBV6-5 and TRBJ1-1, with 9 bases that match TRBD1. CDR1 is MNHEY and CDR2 is SVGAGI in the germline V gene. The CDR3 consists of 15 residues. The junction had 3 bases not matched to a gene; V was cut back by 0 bases and J by 4 bases.

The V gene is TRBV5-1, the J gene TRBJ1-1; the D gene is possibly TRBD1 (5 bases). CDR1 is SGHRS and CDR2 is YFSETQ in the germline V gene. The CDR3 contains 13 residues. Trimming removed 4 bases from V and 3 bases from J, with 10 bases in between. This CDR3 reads CASSPAGHTEAFF. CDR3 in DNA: TGCGCCAGCAGCCCGGCGGGGCACACTGAAGCTTTCTTT. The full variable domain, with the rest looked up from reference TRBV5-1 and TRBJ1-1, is KAGVTQTPRYLIKTRGQQVTLSCSPISGHRSVSWYQQTPGQGLQFLFEYFSETQRNKGNFPGRFSGRQFSNSRSEMNVSTLELGDSALYLCASSPAGHTEAFFGQGTRLTVV.

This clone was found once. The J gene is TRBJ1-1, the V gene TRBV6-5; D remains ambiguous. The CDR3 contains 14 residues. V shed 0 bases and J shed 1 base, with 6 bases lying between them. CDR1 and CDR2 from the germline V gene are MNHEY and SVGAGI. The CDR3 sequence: CASSYSRSNTEAFF. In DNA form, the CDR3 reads TGTGCCAGCAGTTACTCACGGTCGAACACTGAAGCTTTCTTT.

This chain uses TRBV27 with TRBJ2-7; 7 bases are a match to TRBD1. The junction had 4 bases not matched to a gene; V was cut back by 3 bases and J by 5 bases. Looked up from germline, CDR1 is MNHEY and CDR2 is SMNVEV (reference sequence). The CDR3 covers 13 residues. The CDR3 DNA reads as TGTGCCAGCAGTTTTGACAGGGCGAACGAGCAGTACTTC. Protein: CASSFDRANEQYF.

The CDR3 DNA follows: TGTGCCAGCAGCCAAGAAGGCGGACAGGGGGCCAGTGAAGCTTTCTTT. It yields the protein CASSQEGGQGASEAFF. This chain connects TRBV4-2 to TRBJ1-1, with 11 positions matching TRBD1. Germline values: CDR1 LGHNA, CDR2 YNFKEQ. CDR3 length equals 16 residues. With V trimmed by 0 bases and J by 7 bases, 7 bases remained unmatched.

CDR3 DNA: TGTGCCAGCAGCTTGACAGTACCAACCTACGAGCAGTACTTC. Protein: CASSLTVPTYEQYF. J is TRBJ2-7 and V is TRBV5-5; D not certain. The CDR3 has 14 amino acids. The germline CDR1 and CDR2 sequences are SGHKS and YYEKEE (reference sequence). V shed 1 base and J shed 2 bases, with 10 bases lying between them.

CDR3 bases: TGTGCCACCAGCAGAGGGGACGGAGGGGGCTACACCTTC. Translated: CATSRGDGGGYTF. V gene TRBV15 combines with J gene TRBJ1-2, with D possibly matching TRBD1 (5 bases). The CDR3 loop spans 13 amino acids. The V gene lost 1 base and the J gene lost 8 bases, with 11 bases spanning the gap. Germline assignment: CDR1 LNHNV and CDR2 YYDKDF (reference sequence).

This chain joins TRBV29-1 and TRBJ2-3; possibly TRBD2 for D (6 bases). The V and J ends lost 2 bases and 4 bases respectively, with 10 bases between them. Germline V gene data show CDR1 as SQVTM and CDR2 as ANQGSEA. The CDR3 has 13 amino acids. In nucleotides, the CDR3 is TGCAGCGTTGAACGGGGGTGGGCAGATACGCAGTATTTT. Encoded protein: CSVERGWADTQYF.

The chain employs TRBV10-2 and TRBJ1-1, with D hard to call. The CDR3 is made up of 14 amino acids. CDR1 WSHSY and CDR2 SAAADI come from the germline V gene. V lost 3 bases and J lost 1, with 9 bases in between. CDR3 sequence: CASSDPSWNTEAFF. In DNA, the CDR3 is TGCGCCAGCAGTGATCCGTCCTGGAACACTGAAGCTTTCTTT.

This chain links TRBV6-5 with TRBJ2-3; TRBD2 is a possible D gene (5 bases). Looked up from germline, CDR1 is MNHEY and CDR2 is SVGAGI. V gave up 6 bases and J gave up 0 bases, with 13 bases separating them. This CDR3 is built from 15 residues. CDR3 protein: CASSLYWESTDTQYF. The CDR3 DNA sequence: TGTGCCAGCAGCCTCTACTGGGAGAGCACAGATACGCAGTATTTT.

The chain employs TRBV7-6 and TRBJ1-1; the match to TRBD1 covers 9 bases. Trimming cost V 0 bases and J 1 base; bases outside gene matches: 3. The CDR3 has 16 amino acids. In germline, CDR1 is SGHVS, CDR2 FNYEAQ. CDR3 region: CASSLAPDRGNTEAFF. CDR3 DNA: TGTGCCAGCAGCTTAGCCCCGGACAGGGGGAACACTGAAGCTTTCTTT.

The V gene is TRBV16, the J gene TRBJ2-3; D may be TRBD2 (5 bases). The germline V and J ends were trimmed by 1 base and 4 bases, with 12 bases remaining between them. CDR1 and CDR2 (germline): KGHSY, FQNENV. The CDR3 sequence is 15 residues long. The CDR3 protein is CASSQLPHGADTQYF. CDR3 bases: TGTGCCAGCAGCCAATTGCCGCACGGGGCAGATACGCAGTATTTT.